This T cell receptor beta chain was sequenced for a study of T cell changes during pregnancy in multiple sclerosis. CDR1 is GTSNPN and CDR2 is SVGIG in the germline V gene (reference sequence). This CDR3 has 13 residues. V was pared by 6 bases and J by 7 bases, with 18 bases between. Sequencing used immunoSEQ multiplex PCR; TCRdb keeps in-frame clones, though not all of them. Of under 70,000 clones in the sample, about nine tenths were seen once. The sequence derives from a female donor in good health, enrolled as a control in a pregnancy study. The sequenced sample was peripheral blood, obtained after pregnancy. The chain is built from TRBV30 and TRBJ1-1; possibly TRBD1 for D (6 bases). CDR3 in DNA: TGTGCCTGCAATCCTGCAGGGGCAGGTGAAGCTTTCTTT. This encodes CACNPAGAGEAFF.